This TCR beta chain was found in a study of memory CD4+ T cells and cytomegalovirus serostatus. Findings and caveats of the study: CMV serostatus prediction reached median AUC around 0.94, or 0.89 with US-trained model.

The sort gate was single viable CD3+CD4+CD8-CD45RO+ cells for memory CD4+ T cells. The table came from immunoSEQ multiplex PCR; TCRdb's copy has only in-frame clones and leaves some out. The sample carries under 55,000 clones, around three quarters recorded once. This clone occurred a few times. Its antigen remains unidentified. V dropped 3 bases and J dropped 5 bases, with 6 bases sitting between them. CDR1 and CDR2 from the germline V gene are MGHRA and YSYEKL. The CDR3 consists of 12 residues. This TCR derives from an adult in good health and CMV-seronegative. Sequencing was done on a sample of memory CD4+ T cells from blood. V is TRBV4-1 and J is TRBJ2-3, with D maybe TRBD2 (6 bases). DNA for the CDR3: TGCGCCAGCAGCCAGGAGGGAGATACGCAGTATTTT. It codes for CASSQEGDTQYF.